The 3 T cell receptor beta chains below were found in one sample sequenced in a study of cytomegalovirus exposure and HLA in healthy donors. Vbeta (60) and Jbeta (13) primers were used in the PCR. This table comes from immunoSEQ multiplex PCR, and its TCRdb copy is limited to in-frame clones, with some not included. The sample holds about 150,000 clones, roughly three quarters seen once. Specimen: PBMCs. These receptors all come from a man aged 55-75 years in good health and CMV-seronegative.

This clone has just a few counts. The gene calls are TRBV7-9 and TRBJ1-4, with a tentative D call TRBD1 (5 bases). The V end lost 5 bases, the J end lost 5 bases, and 15 bases lay between the germline ends. Germline V CDR1 and CDR2: SEHNR, FQNEAQ (reference sequence). The CDR3 has 15 amino acids. The CDR3 region has the DNA TGTGCCAGCAGCAGCGGGACGGGGGGAAATGAAAAACTGTTTTTT. It is translated as CASSSGTGGNEKLFF.

The J gene is TRBJ2-1, the V gene TRBV6-1, with D possibly being TRBD1 (7 bases). V lost 4 bases and J lost 5, with 15 bases in between. Germline V gene sequence: CDR1 MNHNS, CDR2 SASEGT. CDR3 length: 15 residues. CDR3: CASSVRQGGNNEQFF. The CDR3 region has the DNA TGTGCCAGCAGTGTTCGTCAGGGGGGCAACAATGAGCAGTTCTTC.

The rearrangement uses TRBV28 and TRBJ1-2, with 7 bases fitting TRBD1. Germline loops: CDR1 MDHEN, CDR2 SYDVKM. The CDR3 extends over 13 amino acids. The ends lost 6 bases at V and 7 bases at J; junction bases unmatched: 8. CDR3 in amino acids: CASRRQGGRGYTF. DNA of the CDR3: TGTGCCAGCAGACGACAGGGCGGTCGTGGCTACACCTTC.